These 5 T cell receptor beta chains originate from one sample sequenced in a study of blood T cell repertoires in COVID-19. Data came from immunoSEQ multiplex PCR; TCRdb stores just in-frame clones and leaves some out. The sample records 120,000 or so clones, approximately 70% being singletons. The specimen was peripheral blood. The receptor set was obtained from a woman aged 55 to 70 with acute or convalescent COVID-19.

The chain joins TRBV27 to TRBJ2-7; D is unclear. This CDR3 comprises 14 residues. From germline, CDR1 is MNHEY and CDR2 SMNVEV (reference sequence). V was shortened by 3 bases and J by 0 bases, with 9 bases between the two germline ends. The CDR3 DNA sequence: TGTGCCAGCAGTTTTAGAGACAACTCCTACGAGCAGTACTTC. This encodes CASSFRDNSYEQYF.

The chain is built from TRBV5-5 and TRBJ1-2; D is unclear. This CDR3 spans 13 amino acids. Germline values: CDR1 SGHKS, CDR2 YYEKEE (reference sequence). Trimming took off 1 base at V and 5 bases at J, with 9 bases between the two ends. The CDR3 DNA is TGTGCCAGCAGCTTGAACGGGGATTATGGCTACACCTTC. Translating gives CASSLNGDYGYTF.

The rearrangement joins TRBV29-1 to TRBJ2-7; TRBD1 agrees at 7 bases. The CDR3 loop spans 11 amino acids. The germline V gene has CDR1 SQVTM and CDR2 ANQGSEA. The V and J ends lost 4 bases and 6 bases, in that order; junction bases with no gene match: 3. CDR3 loop: CSVGQGAEQYF. The CDR3 nucleotides read TGCAGCGTTGGACAGGGAGCCGAGCAGTACTTC.

J is TRBJ2-2 and V is TRBV4-2, with 8 bases matching TRBD1. There are 16 residues in the CDR3. Per the germline V gene, CDR1 is LGHNA and CDR2 is YNFKEQ. V lost 4 bases to trimming and J lost 3 bases; unmatched junction nucleotides: 7. The CDR3 region is CASSPIRGRDTGELFF. Here the CDR3 DNA reads TGTGCCAGCAGCCCGATCAGGGGGCGCGACACCGGGGAGCTGTTTTTT.

V is TRBV5-1 and J is TRBJ2-3; TRBD2 aligns across 8 bases. Germline V CDR1 and CDR2: SGHRS, YFSETQ. Unmatched junction bases numbered 6, after V lost 3 bases and J lost 3 bases. The CDR3 sequence is 15 residues long. CDR3 bases: TGCGCCAGCAGCTCGGGGGGGCTCCTTACAGATACGCAGTATTTT. This gives the protein CASSSGGLLTDTQYF.